This T cell receptor (beta chain) was observed in a study of CD8 T cells in ankylosing spondylitis. In germline, CDR1 is SGHTA, CDR2 FQGTGA. The CDR3 covers 14 residues. Trimming took off 2 bases at V and 0 bases at J, with 8 bases between the two ends. Scientists made TCR beta libraries using quantitative 5'-RACE with molecular barcodes. TCRdb recomputed calls from the 5' RACE reads with MiXCR, one row per CDR3 protein. This repertoire shows approximately 100,000 distinct CDR3 sequences, roughly 8.3% found once; its top ten account for roughly 9.9%. Findings of the study overall: Disease-linked clones were reportedly significantly enriched in matched ankylosing spondylitis synovial fluid. Reports of some motif variants in reactive arthritis synovial fluid and blood predate this one. The study identified a TCR beta motif of fewer than 10 highly homologous variants that appeared characteristic of ankylosing spondylitis blood.

This clonotype has ten or more counts. Its antigen is unidentified. The sequence came from a male donor with ankylosing spondylitis or in good health (not recorded which). Material: blood, either unsorted or a sorted T cell fraction (not recorded which). J is TRBJ2-7 and V is TRBV7-3; D gene ambiguous. CDR3 sequence (DNA): TGTGCCAGCAGCTTAGTCCCGAGCTCCTACGAGCAGTACTTC. It specifies CASSLVPSSYEQYF.